Below, one T cell receptor beta chain is given with its context. The clone's antigen remains unknown. Base qualities are not at hand, and no much larger clone is one base apart. The sample was run on an Illumina HiSeq 2500. TCR beta libraries were prepared by quantitative 5'-RACE with molecular barcodes. The authors processed their data as follows. Disease-linked TCR variants were identified with a new computational method built on a probabilistic model of VDJ rearrangement. TCRdb trimmed the raw reads at Q25, called clones with MiXCR and kept productive beta chains. Each entry is one CDR3 protein sequence, shown with its most common DNA and genes. The V and J calls, along with clone size, are taken from TCRdb and not from the paper's own processing. The sample table lists about 220,000 distinct CDR3 sequences, 18% of them with a count of one. The ten largest clones add up to roughly 42% of the sample.

The sample is drawn from a study of CD8 T cells in ankylosing spondylitis (dated by TCRdb to the late 2010s). At the level of the whole study: To find TCR variants linked to disease, the study profiled T cell receptor beta repertoires in ankylosing spondylitis patients and healthy donors. In total, the full study cohort was made up of 95 to 110 healthy donors and 25 to 30 ankylosing spondylitis patients. Peripheral blood was sampled, and synovial fluid was also collected from ankylosing spondylitis patients.

Inclusive of the bounding cysteine and phenylalanine, the CDR3 is 11 residues long. The retained sequence is limited to the CDR3, 33 bases, with the frame set at the first base. CDR1 MDHEN and CDR2 SYDVKM were looked up in the germline V gene. V is reduced by 3 bases and J by 7 bases, leaving a spacing of 3 bases between them. Paper-wide results and their limitations: A CD8+ phenotype was shown by the disease-linked clones, which were found at relatively low frequencies in peripheral blood. Significant enrichment of the disease-linked clones was reported in matched synovial fluid samples from ankylosing spondylitis patients. Some motif variants were previously reported in synovial fluid and blood of reactive arthritis patients, suggesting common disease-initiation mechanisms. A TCR beta motif made up of roughly eight highly homologous amino acid variants appeared to be characteristic of blood from ankylosing spondylitis patients.

The sequenced sample was blood, either unsorted or a sorted T cell fraction (not recorded which). The chain is encoded by TRBV28 joined to TRBJ2-2; the D gene cannot be named for sure. The clonotype originates from a male donor with ankylosing spondylitis. The DNA reads as follows: TGTGCCAGCAGTTTTCTCGGGGAGCTGTTTTTT. The translation is CASSFLGELFF.